What follows are 4 T cell receptor beta chains derived from one specimen sequenced in a study of shared clonotypes between healthy human individuals. Method: immunoSEQ multiplex PCR; TCRdb's copy keeps in-frame clones and lacks some. Of about 2,100,000 clones in the sample, about 93% were seen once. CD45RO-negative, CCR7-positively selected cells formed the naive CD8 fraction, excluding terminally differentiated effector memory CD45RA+ cells. Sequencing was done on a sample of naive CD8+ T cells from PBMCs. These receptors were taken from a man younger than 35 in good health. Some clones in this sample may be carry-over from other donors' samples.

The chain couples TRBV11-2 to TRBJ2-7, with TRBD2 as a possible D gene (6 bases). The V end lost 4 bases, the J end lost 2 bases, and 15 bases lay between the germline ends. CDR3 length: 15 amino acids. The V gene's germline CDR1 is SGHAT and CDR2 FQNNGV. CDR3 in DNA: TGTGCCAGCAGCTCCCGGGACTGGAAAGCCTACGAGCAGTACTTC. Translation: CASSSRDWKAYEQYF. The full variable domain, with the rest looked up from reference TRBV11-2 and TRBJ2-7, is EAGVAQSPRYKIIEKRQSVAFWCNPISGHATLYWYQQILGQGPKLLIQFQNNGVVDDSQLPKDRFSAERLKGVDSTLKIQPAKLEDSAVYLCASSSRDWKAYEQYFGPGTRLTVT.

The chain joins TRBV29-1 to TRBJ2-7; 7 nucleotides match TRBD1. The V gene's germline CDR1 is SQVTM and CDR2 ANQGSEA. The trim removed 7 bases at V and 5 bases at J, leaving 11 bases unmatched. The length of the CDR3 is 13 residues. The CDR3 region is CSARAGGSNEQYF. The CDR3 DNA follows: TGCAGCGCACGAGCAGGGGGAAGCAACGAGCAGTACTTC.

The chain uses TRBV28 and TRBJ2-7; TRBD2 might be the D (6 bases). The length of the CDR3 is 18 residues. The germline V gene encodes CDR1 MDHEN and CDR2 SYDVKM. Trimming cost V 1 base and J 2 bases, with 21 bases left between them. This chain's CDR3 is CASSLSFHREIKAYEQYF. The CDR3 nucleotides are TGTGCCAGCAGTTTATCCTTTCACCGGGAGATTAAGGCCTACGAGCAGTACTTC.

This chain links TRBV7-6 with TRBJ2-7, with D possibly matching TRBD2 (6 bases). Looked up from germline, CDR1 is SGHVS and CDR2 is FNYEAQ. This CDR3 is built from 14 residues. The ends were cut back, 5 bases at V and 2 bases at J, with 13 bases in the middle. CDR3: CASSPFSGPYEQYF. CDR3 nucleotides: TGTGCCAGCAGCCCCTTTAGCGGCCCCTACGAGCAGTACTTC.